This TCR beta chain was captured in a study of T cell responses to AZD1222 COVID-19 vaccine. Findings and limits, study-wide: Spike-specific TCR breadth and depth both grew after two AZD1222 doses.

The repertoire was sequenced with immunoSEQ multiplex PCR; TCRdb's copy has only in-frame clones and lacks some. Among about 120,000 clones, 80% to 95% were seen once, and the ten largest hold roughly 4.2%. Concerning this clone itself: As yet, its antigen is unknown.

Trimming stripped 3 bases from V and 4 bases from J, with 14 bases between. This CDR3 has 15 residues. The germline gives CDR1 KGHDR, CDR2 SFDVKD. This clonotype was obtained from an adult who received the MenACWY meningococcal vaccine as a control. The starting material was peripheral blood, obtained 28 days after the second dose of the MenACWY control vaccine. The V and J genes are TRBV24-1 and TRBJ1-1; perhaps TRBD1 as D (5 bases). This CDR3 reads CATSDTERGGTEAFF. DNA of the CDR3: TGTGCCACCAGTGATACCGAGAGGGGCGGCACTGAAGCTTTCTTT.